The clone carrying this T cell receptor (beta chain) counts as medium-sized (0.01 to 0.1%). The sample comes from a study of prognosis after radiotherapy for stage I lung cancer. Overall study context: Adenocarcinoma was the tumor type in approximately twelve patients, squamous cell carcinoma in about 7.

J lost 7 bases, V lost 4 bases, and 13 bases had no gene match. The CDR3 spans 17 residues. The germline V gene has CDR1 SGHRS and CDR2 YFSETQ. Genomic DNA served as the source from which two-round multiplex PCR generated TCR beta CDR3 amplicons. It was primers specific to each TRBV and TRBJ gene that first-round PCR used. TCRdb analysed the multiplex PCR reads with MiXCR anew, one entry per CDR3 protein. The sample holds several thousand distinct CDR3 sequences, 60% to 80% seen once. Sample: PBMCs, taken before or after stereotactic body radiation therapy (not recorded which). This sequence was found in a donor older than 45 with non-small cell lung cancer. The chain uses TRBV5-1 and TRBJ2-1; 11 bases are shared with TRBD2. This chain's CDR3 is CASSEPGTSGGGNEQFF. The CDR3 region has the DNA TGCGCCAGCAGCGAACCCGGGACTAGCGGAGGAGGGAATGAGCAGTTCTTC. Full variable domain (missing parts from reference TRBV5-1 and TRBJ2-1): KAGVTQTPRYLIKTRGQQVTLSCSPISGHRSVSWYQQTPGQGLQFLFEYFSETQRNKGNFPGRFSGRQFSNSRSEMNVSTLELGDSALYLCASSEPGTSGGGNEQFFGPGTRLTVL.